This TCR beta chain was sequenced during a study of T cell changes during pregnancy in multiple sclerosis. Generated by immunoSEQ multiplex PCR, the TCRdb table keeps only in-frame clones and is missing some. The sample lists under 60,000 clones, approximately 90% occurring once. The CDR3 extends over 15 amino acids. The J segment lost 5 bases and the V segment lost 3 bases, leaving 6 bases of the junction unmatched. CDR1 SGDLS and CDR2 YYNGEE come from the germline V gene. The source material was CD4+ T cells from peripheral blood mononuclear cells, sampled after pregnancy. This TCR derives from a female donor with multiple sclerosis, enrolled in a pregnancy study. The chain couples TRBV9 to TRBJ2-2; TRBD1 agrees at 8 bases. The CDR3 loop is CASSAGTGLTGELFF. The CDR3 nucleotides read TGTGCCAGCAGCGCTGGGACAGGTCTAACCGGGGAGCTGTTTTTT.